Each of the 14 T cell receptor beta chains below was sequenced from the same sample in a study of cytomegalovirus exposure and HLA in healthy donors. The PCR contained 60 Vbeta and 13 Jbeta primers. Generated by immunoSEQ multiplex PCR, the TCRdb table keeps only in-frame clones and is missing some. This table holds 180,000 or so clones, around 75% found once. The sample was PBMCs. The origin of the receptors is a woman aged 40 to 50 in good health and CMV-seropositive.

This chain connects TRBV30 to TRBJ2-1, with TRBD2 as a possible D gene (5 bases). The length of the CDR3 is 15 residues. V was pared by 1 base and J by 5 bases, with 15 bases between. Germline V gives CDR1 GTSNPN, CDR2 SVGIG (reference sequence). CDR3 nucleotide sequence: TGTGCCTGGAGTGGATCCCGGACGGGGAACAATGAGCAGTTCTTC. It translates to CAWSGSRTGNNEQFF.

Concerning this clone: The junction and the germline gene differ at one end; a read error may be behind it. The chain combines TRBV7-9 with TRBJ2-3; D possibly corresponds to TRBD2 (5 bases). The germline gives CDR1 SEHNR, CDR2 FQNEAQ (reference sequence). The CDR3 extends over 16 amino acids. This CDR3 reads CSSSSRASRGADTQYF. The CDR3 DNA follows: TGTTCCAGCAGCTCGCGGGCTTCACGCGGAGCAGATACGCAGTATTTT. Looking up the rest from reference TRBV7-9 and TRBJ2-3 gives the full variable domain: DTGVSQNPRHKITKRGQNVTFRCDPISEHNRLYWYRQTLGQGPEFLTYFQNEAQLEKSRLLSDRFSAERPKGSFSTLEIQRTEQGDSAMYLCSSSSRASRGADTQYFGPGTRLTVL.

This chain joins TRBV7-3 and TRBJ2-2, with D possibly matching TRBD1 (6 bases). V shed 3 bases and J shed 5 bases, with 13 bases lying between them. The CDR3 sequence is 15 residues long. Germline V CDR1 and CDR2: SGHTA, FQGTGA. The CDR3 DNA reads TGTGCCAGCAGCTTGGGGGCAGGTGGAACCGGGGAGCTGTTTTTT. Amino acid sequence: CASSLGAGGTGELFF.

The rearrangement joins TRBV5-4 to TRBJ1-1; 9 bases line up with TRBD1. J was trimmed by 2 bases and V by 4 bases; bases with no gene match: 6. The germline V gene has CDR1 SGHNT and CDR2 YYREEE (reference sequence). This CDR3 spans 15 amino acids. Here the CDR3 reads CASSAQQGANTEAFF. The CDR3 nucleotides read TGTGCCAGCAGCGCTCAACAGGGGGCAAACACTGAAGCTTTCTTT. Filled out from reference TRBV5-4 and TRBJ1-1, the complete variable domain reads ETGVTQSPTHLIKTRGQQVTLRCSSQSGHNTVSWYQQALGQGPQFIFQYYREEENGRGNFPPRFSGLQFPNYSSELNVNALELDDSALYLCASSAQQGANTEAFFGQGTRLTVV.

The chain has TRBV30 and TRBJ1-3, with D hard to call. This CDR3 contains 14 residues. Trimming left V 0 bases short and J 9 bases short, with 15 bases between. Looked up from germline, CDR1 is GTSNPN and CDR2 is SVGIG (reference sequence). The CDR3 spells CAWSVATPLSTIYF. As DNA, the CDR3 is TGTGCCTGGAGTGTAGCGACGCCGCTTAGCACCATATATTTT.

The chain employs TRBV10-1 and TRBJ2-5; TRBD2 aligns across 13 bases. The CDR3 runs to 17 residues. V was pared by 0 bases and J by 3 bases, with 4 bases of the junction left unmatched. Germline V lookup: CDR1 WNHNN, CDR2 SYGVQD (reference sequence). CDR3 protein: CASSESHGTSGKETQYF. As DNA, the CDR3 is TGCGCCAGCAGTGAGTCGCACGGGACTAGCGGGAAAGAGACCCAGTACTTC.

This rearrangement joins TRBV5-4 to TRBJ2-1; D remains ambiguous. Germline loops: CDR1 SGHNT, CDR2 YYREEE (reference sequence). The ends were cut back, 0 bases at V and 7 bases at J, with 8 bases in the middle. The CDR3 runs 13 residues. The CDR3 DNA is TGTGCCAGCAGCTTGGGAGCCCCTAATGAGCAGTTCTTC. This sequence encodes CASSLGAPNEQFF.

This clone was observed a handful of times. This chain uses TRBV4-1 with TRBJ2-7, with D perhaps TRBD1 (7 bases). There are 14 residues in the CDR3. Germline V gene sequence: CDR1 MGHRA, CDR2 YSYEKL. Between the trimmed V and J ends, which lost 6 bases and 1 base, there was a span of 13 bases. In DNA, the CDR3 is TGCGCCAGCAGACGACAGGGAGGATCCTACGAGCAGTACTTC. Translated, it gives CASRRQGGSYEQYF.

The chain links TRBV7-2 to TRBJ2-6; weak D call: TRBD1 (5 bases). CDR1 is SGHTA, CDR2 FQGNSA, per germline. This CDR3 is 17 amino acids long. Trimming stripped 5 bases from V and 1 base from J, with 15 bases between. The CDR3 DNA reads as TGTGCCAGCAGCGTAGTAGGTGGACAATCTGGGGCCAACGTCCTGACTTTC. Its translation: CASSVVGGQSGANVLTF.

The chain is built from TRBV7-2 and TRBJ2-1, with TRBD1 identical over 11 bases. The CDR3 totals 17 residues. Germline-derived CDR1 and CDR2 are SGHTA and FQGNSA. Losses at the gene ends were 1 base for V and 4 bases for J; bases not matched to a gene: 6. CDR3 loop: CASSLVTGTGGYNEQFF. The CDR3 DNA reads as TGTGCCAGCAGCTTAGTTACCGGGACAGGGGGATACAATGAGCAGTTCTTC.

The chain couples TRBV6-5 to TRBJ2-5; weak D call: TRBD1 (5 bases). The CDR3 is made up of 15 amino acids. Trimming took off 4 bases at V and 1 base at J, with 13 bases between the two ends. Germline values: CDR1 MNHEY, CDR2 SVGAGI. CDR3 residues: CASSSYDRIQETQYF. CDR3 nucleotide sequence: TGTGCCAGCAGTTCATACGACAGAATCCAAGAGACCCAGTACTTC.

This clone was observed a single time. This chain links TRBV4-1 with TRBJ1-5; D ambiguous. Trimming shortened V by 0 bases and J by 3 bases, and 3 bases separated the two germline ends. The CDR3 runs to 13 residues. Germline V gives CDR1 MGHRA, CDR2 YSYEKL. CDR3 nucleotides: TGCGCCAGCAGCCAAGATCTCAATCAGCCCCAGCATTTT. As protein: CASSQDLNQPQHF.

This rearrangement joins TRBV15 to TRBJ2-1; 7 bases are a match to TRBD1. Germline-derived CDR1 and CDR2 are LNHNV and YYDKDF (reference sequence). This CDR3 contains 15 residues. After removal of 3 bases from V and 3 bases from J, the junction contained 5 bases not matched to a gene. The CDR3 bases are TGTGCCACCAGCAGTCTCGACAGGGACTACAATGAGCAGTTCTTC. It codes for CATSSLDRDYNEQFF.

V and J are TRBV7-6 and TRBJ2-5; TRBD1 matches at 10 bases. The J call could be wrong; TRBJ2-7 is a better fit for the DNA end. Germline V CDR1 and CDR2: SGHVS, FNYEAQ. The CDR3 has 15 amino acids. The DNA for the CDR3 is TGTGCCAGCAGCTCAAAACGGACAGGGGGCTACGAGCAGTACTTC. It yields the protein CASSSKRTGGYEQYF.